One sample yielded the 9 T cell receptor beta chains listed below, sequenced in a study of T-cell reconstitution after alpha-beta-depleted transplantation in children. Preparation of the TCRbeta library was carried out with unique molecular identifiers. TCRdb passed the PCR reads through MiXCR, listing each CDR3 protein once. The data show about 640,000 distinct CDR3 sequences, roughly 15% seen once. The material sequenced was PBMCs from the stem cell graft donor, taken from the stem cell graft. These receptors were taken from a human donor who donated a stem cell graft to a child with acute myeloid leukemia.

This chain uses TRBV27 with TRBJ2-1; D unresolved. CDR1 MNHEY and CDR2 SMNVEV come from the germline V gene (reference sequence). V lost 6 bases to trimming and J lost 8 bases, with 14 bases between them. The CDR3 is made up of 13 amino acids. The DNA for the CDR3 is TGTGCCAGCAGCCCACAAAGTGCGGATGAGCAGTTCTTC. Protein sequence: CASSPQSADEQFF.

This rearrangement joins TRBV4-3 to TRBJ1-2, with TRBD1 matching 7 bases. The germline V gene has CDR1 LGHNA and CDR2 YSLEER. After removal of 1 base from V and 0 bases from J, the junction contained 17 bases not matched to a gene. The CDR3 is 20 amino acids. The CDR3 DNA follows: TGCGCCAGCAGCCAAGGGGGACAGCCGGAAATTACTGGAGCTAACTATGGCTACACCTTC. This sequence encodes CASSQGGQPEITGANYGYTF.

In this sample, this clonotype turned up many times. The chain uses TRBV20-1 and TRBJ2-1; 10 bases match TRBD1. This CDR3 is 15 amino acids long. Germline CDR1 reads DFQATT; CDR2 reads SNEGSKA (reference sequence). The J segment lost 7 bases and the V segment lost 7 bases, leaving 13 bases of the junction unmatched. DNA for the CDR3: TGCAGTGTCCTAAATACGGGACAGGGGAGGAATGAGCAGTTCTTC. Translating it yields CSVLNTGQGRNEQFF.

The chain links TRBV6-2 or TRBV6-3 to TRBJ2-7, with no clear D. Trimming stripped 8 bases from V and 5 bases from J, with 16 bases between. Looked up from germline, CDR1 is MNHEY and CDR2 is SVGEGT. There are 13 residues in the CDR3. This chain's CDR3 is CASVYASYDEQYF. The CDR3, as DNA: TGTGCCAGCGTTTATGCTAGTTACGACGAGCAGTACTTC.

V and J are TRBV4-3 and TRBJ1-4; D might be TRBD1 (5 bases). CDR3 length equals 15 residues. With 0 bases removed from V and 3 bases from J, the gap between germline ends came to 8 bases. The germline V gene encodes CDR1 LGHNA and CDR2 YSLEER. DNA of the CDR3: TGCGCCAGCAGCCAAGATCAGGGTTCTAATGAAAAACTGTTTTTT. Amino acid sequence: CASSQDQGSNEKLFF.

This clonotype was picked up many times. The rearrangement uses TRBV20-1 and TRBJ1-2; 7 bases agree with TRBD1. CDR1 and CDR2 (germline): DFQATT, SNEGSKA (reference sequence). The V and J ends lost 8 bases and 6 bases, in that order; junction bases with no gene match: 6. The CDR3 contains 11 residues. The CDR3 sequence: CSLRGLNGYTF. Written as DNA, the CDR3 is TGCAGTCTTAGGGGGCTTAATGGCTACACCTTC.

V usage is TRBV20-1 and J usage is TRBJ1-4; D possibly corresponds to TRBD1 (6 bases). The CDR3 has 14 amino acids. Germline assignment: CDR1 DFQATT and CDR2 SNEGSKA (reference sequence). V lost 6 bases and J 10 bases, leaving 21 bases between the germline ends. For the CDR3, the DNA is TGCAGTGCAAAACAGGGCCTCGCTGATGGAAAACTGTTTTTT. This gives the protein CSAKQGLADGKLFF.

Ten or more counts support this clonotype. This CDR3 is CSARASTGTNRGDNQPQHF. The DNA of the CDR3 is TGCAGTGCTAGAGCTAGCACAGGAACCAACAGAGGAGACAATCAGCCCCAGCATTTT. The J gene is TRBJ1-5, the V gene TRBV20-1; tentatively, D is TRBD1 (5 bases). Per the germline V gene, CDR1 is DFQATT and CDR2 is SNEGSKA (reference sequence). The CDR3 runs to 19 residues. V was pared by 1 base and J by 3 bases, with 25 bases between.

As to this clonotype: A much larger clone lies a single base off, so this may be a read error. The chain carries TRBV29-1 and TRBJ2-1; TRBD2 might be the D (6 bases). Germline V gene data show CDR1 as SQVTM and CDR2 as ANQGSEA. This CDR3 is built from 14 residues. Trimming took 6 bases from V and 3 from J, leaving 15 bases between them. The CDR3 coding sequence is TGCAGCGTCGGCGGGGCAAGCTGCTACAATGAGCAGTTCTTC. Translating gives CSVGGASCYNEQFF.